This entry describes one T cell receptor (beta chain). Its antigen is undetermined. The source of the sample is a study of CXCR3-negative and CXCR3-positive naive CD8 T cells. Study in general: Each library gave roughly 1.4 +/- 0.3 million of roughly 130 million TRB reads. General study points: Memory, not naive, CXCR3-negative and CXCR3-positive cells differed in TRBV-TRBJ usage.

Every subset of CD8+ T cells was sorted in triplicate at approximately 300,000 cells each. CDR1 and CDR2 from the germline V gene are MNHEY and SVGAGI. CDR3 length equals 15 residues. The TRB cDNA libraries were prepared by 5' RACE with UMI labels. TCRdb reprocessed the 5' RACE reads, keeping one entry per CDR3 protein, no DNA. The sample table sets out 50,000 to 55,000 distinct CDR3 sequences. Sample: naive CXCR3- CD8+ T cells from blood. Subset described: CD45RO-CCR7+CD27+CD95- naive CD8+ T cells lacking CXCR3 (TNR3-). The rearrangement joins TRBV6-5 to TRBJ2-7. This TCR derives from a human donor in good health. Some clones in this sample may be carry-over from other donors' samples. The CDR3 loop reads CASSYSQDGFGEQYF.